The rows below give T cell receptor beta chains drawn from one sample of a study of cytomegalovirus exposure and HLA in healthy donors. TCRdb's copy holds only in-frame clones and misses some; the assay was immunoSEQ multiplex PCR. The table records some 170,000 clones, around 85% of them present only once. Sequencing input: PBMCs. These receptors originate from a woman in her twenties or thirties in good health and CMV-seronegative. The CDR3 runs from the conserved cysteine through the conserved F or W. Each record gives: D gene, clone size, V gene, J gene, CDR3 DNA, CDR3 protein. The D gene is left open where the match is weak. Clone size is stated in some rows and not others, as once, few, many or a class when expanded.

D gene: NA
clone size: once
V gene: TRBV28
J gene: TRBJ1-5
CDR3 DNA: TGTGCCAGCAGTACCTACCCGACAGGAGGCAATCAGCCCCAGCATTTT
CDR3 protein: CASSTYPTGGNQPQHF

D gene: NA
clone size: NA
V gene: TRBV15
J gene: TRBJ2-2
CDR3 DNA: TGTGCCACCAGCAGAACCAGGGTTACCGGGGAGCTGTTTTTT
CDR3 protein: CATSRTRVTGELFF

D gene: TRBD2
clone size: NA
V gene: TRBV14
J gene: TRBJ2-2
CDR3 DNA: TGTGCCAGCGGACTAGCGGGAACTTCGAACACCGGGGAGCTGTTTTTT
CDR3 protein: CASGLAGTSNTGELFF

D gene: NA
clone size: NA
V gene: TRBV18
J gene: TRBJ1-1
CDR3 DNA: TGTGCCAGCTCACCAGGGGTAGGGGCCATGAACACTGAAGCTTTCTTT
CDR3 protein: CASSPGVGAMNTEAFF

D gene: NA
clone size: once
V gene: TRBV27
J gene: TRBJ1-1
CDR3 DNA: TGTGCCAGCAGTTTCTCGGGGGGGAGAGATGAAGCTTTCTTT
CDR3 protein: CASSFSGGRDEAFF

D gene: NA
clone size: NA
V gene: TRBV28
J gene: TRBJ1-3
CDR3 DNA: TGTGCCACCCAGAGTGGGGGGGGAAACACCATATATTTT
CDR3 protein: CATQSGGGNTIYF

D gene: NA
clone size: NA
V gene: TRBV5-4
J gene: TRBJ1-1
CDR3 DNA: TGTGCCAGCAGCCGGTCGGGGGTTACGAACACTGAAGCTTTCTTT
CDR3 protein: CASSRSGVTNTEAFF

D gene: NA
clone size: NA
V gene: TRBV6-4
J gene: TRBJ2-5
CDR3 DNA: TGTGCCAGCAGTGACTCTGGACTCCAAGAGACCCAGTACTTC
CDR3 protein: CASSDSGLQETQYF

D gene: TRBD1
clone size: NA
V gene: TRBV2
J gene: TRBJ2-7
CDR3 DNA: TGTGCCAGCAGGGAGTGGACAGGGGACTACGAGCAGTACTTC
CDR3 protein: CASREWTGDYEQYF

D gene: NA
clone size: few
V gene: TRBV27
J gene: TRBJ1-5
CDR3 DNA: TGTGCCAGCAGTTTAAACAGGCTCAATCAGCCCCAGCATTTT
CDR3 protein: CASSLNRLNQPQHF

D gene: NA
clone size: NA
V gene: TRBV9
J gene: TRBJ2-3
CDR3 DNA: TGTGCCAGCAGCGTCGGTGCAGATACGCAGTATTTT
CDR3 protein: CASSVGADTQYF

D gene: TRBD2
clone size: few
V gene: TRBV6-4
J gene: TRBJ2-3
CDR3 DNA: TGTGCCAGCAGTCCAATTAGCGGGGGGACAGATACGCAGTATTTT
CDR3 protein: CASSPISGGTDTQYF

D gene: TRBD2
clone size: NA
V gene: TRBV7-6
J gene: TRBJ2-7
CDR3 DNA: TGTGCCAGCAGCCAAAGCGGGGAAACCTACGAGCAGTACTTC
CDR3 protein: CASSQSGETYEQYF

D gene: TRBD2
clone size: NA
V gene: TRBV7-2
J gene: TRBJ2-7
CDR3 DNA: TGTGCCAGCAGCTTAGTAGCGCGGGGGGCTAACTACGAGCAGTACTTC
CDR3 protein: CASSLVARGANYEQYF

D gene: TRBD1
clone size: NA
V gene: TRBV19
J gene: TRBJ1-6
CDR3 DNA: TGTGCCAGTAGCTCTTTGGGACAGGGGAGGTCACCCCTCCACTTT
CDR3 protein: CASSSLGQGRSPLHF

D gene: NA
clone size: NA
V gene: TRBV6-5
J gene: TRBJ1-6
CDR3 DNA: TGTGCCAGCAGTTCTCAGGGGAACTCACCCCTCCACTTT
CDR3 protein: CASSSQGNSPLHF